One and the same sample provided the 12 T cell receptor beta chains below, sequenced in a study of shared clonotypes between healthy human individuals. Sequencing used immunoSEQ multiplex PCR; TCRdb keeps in-frame clones, though not all of them. Among about 2 million clones listed, 85% to 95% were seen once. Sequencing used naive CD4+ T cells sorted from blood. Specified subset: CD45RA+ positively selected. The origin of the receptors is a man aged 18 to 30 in good health.

The genes are TRBV13 and TRBJ2-7; D unresolved. V lost 8 bases to trimming and J lost 7 bases, with 21 bases between them. In germline, CDR1 is PRHDT, CDR2 FYEKMQ (reference sequence). The length of the CDR3 is 14 residues. The CDR3 bases are TGTGCCAGCGCCAGGAGATCGGGCCAAACAGAGCAGTACTTC. Translated, it gives CASARRSGQTEQYF.

The chain carries TRBV4-1 and TRBJ2-1; D is uncertain. The length of the CDR3 is 15 residues. Deletions cut 4 bases from V and 3 bases from J, with 13 bases between. Germline V gene sequence: CDR1 MGHRA, CDR2 YSYEKL. The CDR3 here is CASSPSFAGYNEQFF. For the CDR3, the DNA is TGCGCCAGCAGCCCCTCCTTTGCAGGCTACAATGAGCAGTTCTTC.

This chain joins TRBV10-2 and TRBJ2-1; 7 nucleotides match TRBD2. This CDR3 is 14 amino acids long. Trimming removed 7 bases from V and 4 bases from J; junction bases left unmatched: 7. CDR1 and CDR2 (germline): WSHSY, SAAADI. The CDR3 loop is CASNPQRGYNEQFF. As DNA, the CDR3 is TGCGCCAGCAACCCCCAGCGGGGTTACAATGAGCAGTTCTTC.

The chain combines TRBV27 with TRBJ2-1, with TRBD1 matching 10 bases. The CDR3 contains 15 residues. CDR1 is MNHEY and CDR2 is SMNVEV in the germline V gene (reference sequence). Germline trimming cut 5 bases from V and 8 bases from J; bases unmatched to any gene: 9. The CDR3 protein is CASSLGTGDWDEQFF. In nucleotides, the CDR3 is TGTGCCAGCAGTCTTGGGACAGGGGATTGGGATGAGCAGTTCTTC.

This clone was observed once. In DNA form, the CDR3 reads TGTGCCAGCAGCCCGCTTTACCCCGGACAGGGCGGCGAGCAGTACTTC. Translation: CASSPLYPGQGGEQYF. This chain links TRBV27 with TRBJ2-7; TRBD1 aligns across 8 bases. CDR1 and CDR2 from the germline V gene are MNHEY and SMNVEV (reference sequence). CDR3 length equals 16 residues. V dropped 6 bases and J dropped 6; count of bases not matched to a gene: 16.

This chain joins TRBV6-4 and TRBJ2-5; 7 bases agree with TRBD1. Germline V gene lookup returns CDR1 MRHNA and CDR2 SNTAGT. Unmatched junction bases numbered 4, after V lost 6 bases and J lost 3 bases. There are 13 residues in the CDR3. CDR3 in amino acids: CASRGRGKETQYF. The DNA for the CDR3 is TGTGCCAGCAGAGGCAGGGGGAAAGAGACCCAGTACTTC.

Concerning this clone: Other DNA sequences in the same sample also yield this CDR3. The chain carries TRBV10-3 and TRBJ1-5; D is possibly TRBD1 (6 bases). V gave up 0 bases and J gave up 3 bases, with 12 bases separating them. CDR3 length: 16 residues. Germline assignment: CDR1 ENHRY and CDR2 SYGVKD. The CDR3 loop reads CAISESGRGDNQPQHF. The DNA for the CDR3 is TGTGCCATCAGTGAGTCGGGCAGGGGAGACAATCAGCCCCAGCATTTT.

This clone appeared a single time. The chain recombines TRBV7-2 with TRBJ2-1; 11 bases align to TRBD2. The germline V gene encodes CDR1 SGHTA and CDR2 FQGNSA. The CDR3 runs to 16 residues. The J segment lost 2 bases and the V segment lost 5 bases, leaving 5 bases of the junction unmatched. The CDR3 loop reads CASSRRLAGTYNEQFF. The CDR3, as DNA: TGTGCCAGCAGCCGCCGACTAGCGGGGACCTACAATGAGCAGTTCTTC.

The gene calls are TRBV9 and TRBJ1-6; unclear D gene. There are 15 residues in the CDR3. V was clipped by 0 bases and J by 7 bases, with 11 bases between them. Germline CDR1 is SGDLS and CDR2 is YYNGEE. This chain's CDR3 is CASSVDPAANSPLHF. In nucleotides, the CDR3 is TGTGCCAGCAGCGTAGACCCGGCGGCGAATTCACCCCTCCACTTT.

The chain couples TRBV7-9 to TRBJ2-5; D is possibly TRBD1 or TRBD2 (5 bases each). V dropped 1 base and J dropped 2 bases, with 11 bases sitting between them. In germline, CDR1 is SEHNR, CDR2 FQNEAQ (reference sequence). The length of the CDR3 is 15 residues. CDR3 protein: CASSLVKGPQETQYF. In DNA, the CDR3 is TGTGCCAGCAGCTTAGTAAAGGGACCTCAAGAGACCCAGTACTTC.

This chain links TRBV5-1 with TRBJ1-2; no definite D call. The CDR3 runs 15 residues. Trimming left V 1 base short and J 0 bases short, with 10 bases between. CDR1 is SGHRS and CDR2 is YFSETQ in the germline V gene. This CDR3 reads CASSLYSATNYGYTF. Here the CDR3 DNA reads TGCGCCAGCAGCTTGTATTCAGCCACTAACTATGGCTACACCTTC.

The CDR3 protein is CASSSYLTGTYYGYTF. CDR3 DNA: TGTGCCAGCAGTTCCTACTTGACAGGGACCTACTATGGCTACACCTTC. The genes are TRBV6-6 and TRBJ1-2, with 7 bases fitting TRBD1. The junction had 11 bases not matched to a gene; V was cut back by 4 bases and J by 3 bases. The CDR3 contains 16 residues. CDR1 and CDR2 (germline): MNHNY, SVGAGI (reference sequence).